The clone carrying this TCR beta chain was counted ten times or more. This specimen belongs to a study of low-dose radiotherapy and immunotherapy resistance in tumors. This CDR3 spans 14 amino acids. Germline loops: CDR1 LNHDA, CDR2 SQIVND (reference sequence). V gave up 10 bases and J gave up 2 bases; unmatched junction bases: 9. Alpha- and beta-chain coverage of first-strand cDNA came from TRAV- and TRBV-specific primers. PCR amplification of the TCRs was performed with Phusion for 20 PCR cycles, and it relied on a constant-region primer together with a V-primer adapter. In TCRdb, the reads were re-called with MiXCR into one record per CDR3 protein. The table shows 60,000 to 75,000 distinct CDR3 sequences, with approximately 26% occurring only once. Time point specified: before trial treatment.

The chain uses TRBV19 and TRBJ2-3; 7 bases line up with TRBD2. The receptor was derived from a male donor with rectosigmoid adenocarcinoma. The sample in question was PBMCs, obtained before treatment. The CDR3 loop reads CATREGRNTDTQYF. In DNA form, the CDR3 reads TGTGCCACCAGGGAGGGCCGGAACACAGATACGCAGTATTTT.